A selection of T cell receptor beta chains follows, all from one sample in a study of T cell repertoires in cytomegalovirus infection. TCRdb recomputed calls from the reads with MiXCR, one row per CDR3 protein. The data contain approximately 120,000 distinct CDR3 sequences, 30% to 40% of them singletons. Their cognate antigens are unknown. Sequenced material: CD8+ T cells from cultured PBMCs, taken from culture after CMV antigen stimulation. These receptors were collected from a human donor in good health (CMV status not recorded). Some clones in this sample may be carry-over from other donors' samples. CDR3s include the opening cysteine and the closing phenylalanine or tryptophan. D genes are given only for firm matches. Only part of the rows carry a size: once, few, many, or a class if the clone is expanded.

.	TRBV9	TRBJ1-1	.	TGTGCCAGCAGGGCAGGGGTTGATGGCACTGAAGCTTTCTTT	CASRAGVDGTEAFF
TRBD2	TRBV4-1	TRBJ2-1	many	TGCGCCAGCAGCCAAGTTAGCGGGGCAAGCTCCTACAATGAGCAGTTCTTC	CASSQVSGASSYNEQFF
TRBD2	TRBV7-9	TRBJ2-1	few	TGTGCCAGCATCCCGACTAGCGGGGCCTACAATGAGCAGTTCTTC	CASIPTSGAYNEQFF
.	TRBV24-1	TRBJ2-3	few	TGTGCCACCAGTGATACGGGCCGAAGCACAGATACGCAGTATTTT	CATSDTGRSTDTQYF
.	TRBV29-1	TRBJ2-7	.	TGCAGCGTACGACTGCCGGGAAACACCCGAAAATCCTCCTACGAGCAGTACTTC	CSVRLPGNTRKSSYEQYF
.	TRBV7-7	TRBJ1-3	.	TGTGCTAGCAGCTTAGCCCTACACAGCCACTCTGGAAACACCATATATTTT	CASSLALHSHSGNTIYF
.	TRBV7-8	TRBJ1-1	.	TGTGCCAGCAGCTTAGGATGGATTGCCGCCACTGAAGCTTTCTTT	CASSLGWIAATEAFF
TRBD1	TRBV2	TRBJ2-3	few	TGTGCCCTAAGGGTGGGGACAGGCGCTAGCACAGATACGCAGTATTTT	CALRVGTGASTDTQYF
TRBD1	TRBV5-1	TRBJ1-6	few	TGCGCCAGCAGCCCCGACAGGGGGCTGGGGTCACCCCTCCACTTT	CASSPDRGLGSPLHF
.	TRBV4-1	TRBJ1-5	.	TGCGCCAGCAGCCAAGCAGTGACTCAGCCCCAGCATTTT	CASSQAVTQPQHF
.	TRBV7-6	TRBJ2-7	.	TGTGCCAGCAGCCCGACCCGCGGGACACCCTACGAGCAGTACTTC	CASSPTRGTPYEQYF
.	TRBV5-6	TRBJ1-5	.	TGTGCCAGCAGTCGCGGACGGGATAGCAATCAGCCCCAGCATTTT	CASSRGRDSNQPQHF
.	TRBV4-3	TRBJ2-2	.	TGCGCCAGCAGCCGTACCGGCGGGGATCCGACCGGGGAGCTGTTTTTT	CASSRTGGDPTGELFF
TRBD2	TRBV7-2	TRBJ2-3	few	TGTGCCAGCAGCTTAAGGACTAGCGGGGGGACAGATACGCAGTATTTT	CASSLRTSGGTDTQYF
.	TRBV7-8	TRBJ1-5	many	TGTGCCAGCAGCTTAGCTGGAGTCTATAGCAATCAGCCCCAGCATTTT	CASSLAGVYSNQPQHF
.	TRBV6-1	TRBJ2-7	few	TGTGCCAGTTCGGGACGGACGCCTGTCTACGAGCAGTACTTC	CASSGRTPVYEQYF
TRBD2	TRBV4-2	TRBJ2-7	.	TGTGCCAGCAGCCAGAATACATTAGGACTAGCGGTTACCTACGAGCAGTACTTC	CASSQNTLGLAVTYEQYF
.	TRBV27	TRBJ2-7	.	TGTGCCAGCAGTTTATACGCAGCTCACATACGAGGGCAGTACTTC	CASSLYAAHIRGQYF
TRBD2	TRBV11-2	TRBJ2-7	.	TGTGCCAGCAGCCCCGGGGGGATCCCCTACGAGCAGTACTTC	CASSPGGIPYEQYF
TRBD1	TRBV5-4	TRBJ1-6	.	TGTGCCAGCAGCCCGACCAGGGGGAGCTCCTATAATTCACCCCTCCACTTT	CASSPTRGSSYNSPLHF
TRBD2	TRBV6-6	TRBJ2-5	.	TGTGCCAGCAGTTACTCGCGCGGGGGGAAACAAGAGACCCAGTACTTC	CASSYSRGGKQETQYF
.	TRBV5-6	TRBJ1-2	.	TGTGCCAGCACCCATCCTTTTTGGGGAGACTATGGCTACACCTTC	CASTHPFWGDYGYTF
.	TRBV2	TRBJ1-5	.	TGTGCCAGCAGTGAAGGGGTAAATAGCAATCAGCCCCAGCATTTT	CASSEGVNSNQPQHF